This T cell receptor beta chain was observed in a study of regulatory T cells in long-lasting Graves disease. The sample's time point: newly diagnosed GD, antithyroid drugs for less than 3 months. Isolated PBMC RNA provided the starting material for the TCR library. Findings and caveats of the study: Persistent Graves' patients showed a TCR diversity that was lower than that of newly diagnosed ones.

For TCR beta, libraries came from iRepertoire HTBI primers and Arm-PCR of CDR3 regions. One entry per CDR3 protein, called by TCRdb with MiXCR from the multiplex PCR reads. Among 400,000 to 650,000 distinct CDR3 sequences, approximately 16% were seen once, and the ten largest hold roughly 25%. The germline V gene encodes CDR1 SGHAT and CDR2 FQDESV (reference sequence). The CDR3 totals 15 residues. The V gene end was trimmed by 5 bases and the J gene end by 5 bases; junction bases not matched to a gene: 5. In this sample, this clonotype turned up a few times. Its antigen is not identified. This sample was also put to use in a study of T cells in Graves' hyperthyroidism and ophthalmopathy. From that paper: Hyperthyroidism, newly diagnosed and lasting under 2 months, affected patients aged 18 to 65. The HTBI primer set served for first-round RT-PCR of the TCR CDR3.

This specimen was peripheral blood mononuclear cells (PBMCs), taken at new diagnosis, from a patient treated with antithyroid drugs. This clonotype was obtained from a woman in her forties or fifties with Graves disease. The rearrangement joins TRBV11-1 to TRBJ1-6; 8 bases match TRBD1. CDR3 residues: CASSRMGQDNSPLHF. In DNA, the CDR3 is TGTGCCAGCAGCCGAATGGGACAGGATAATTCACCCCTCCACTTT.